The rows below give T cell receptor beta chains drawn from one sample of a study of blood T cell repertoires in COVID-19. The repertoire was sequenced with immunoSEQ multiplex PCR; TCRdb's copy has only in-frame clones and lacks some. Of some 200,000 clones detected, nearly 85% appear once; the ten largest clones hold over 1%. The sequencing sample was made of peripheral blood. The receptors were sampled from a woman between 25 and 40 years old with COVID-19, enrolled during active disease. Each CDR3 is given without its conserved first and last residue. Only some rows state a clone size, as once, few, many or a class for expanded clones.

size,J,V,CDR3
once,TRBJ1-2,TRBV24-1,ATSDPDRGGYT
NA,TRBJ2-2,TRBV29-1,SVDQKNTGELF
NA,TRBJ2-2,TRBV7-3,ASSLSGVNTGELF
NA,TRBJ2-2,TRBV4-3,ASSQDKLDRYTGELF
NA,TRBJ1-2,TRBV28,ASSLGRGYT
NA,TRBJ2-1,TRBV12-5,ASGSGFRGLASYNEQF
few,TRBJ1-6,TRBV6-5,ATHRTGGTTPLH
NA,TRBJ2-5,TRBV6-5,ASSYGQPNQETQY
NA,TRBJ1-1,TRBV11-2,ASTLGGVVAF
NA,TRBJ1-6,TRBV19,ASISGQADNSPLH
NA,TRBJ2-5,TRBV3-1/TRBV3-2,ASSQSSGLAGGETQY
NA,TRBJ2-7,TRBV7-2,ASSLGSYYEQY
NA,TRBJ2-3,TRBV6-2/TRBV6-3,ASSSGIGGAVDTQY
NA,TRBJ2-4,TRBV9,ASSPTGGTNIQY
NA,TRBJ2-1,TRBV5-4,ASSYGLAGGEQF
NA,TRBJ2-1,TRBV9,ASSENPRLEPANNEQF
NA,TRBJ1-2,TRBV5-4,ASSPGVGFYGYT
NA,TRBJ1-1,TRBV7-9,ASSLHNTEAF
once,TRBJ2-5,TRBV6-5,ASSYSSSSIPTQY
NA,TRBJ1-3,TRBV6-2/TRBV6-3,ASSYTGTVDTIY
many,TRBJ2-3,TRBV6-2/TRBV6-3,ASSYSGGGAYTQY
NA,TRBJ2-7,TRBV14,ASSQLDSAYEQY
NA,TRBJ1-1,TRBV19,ASRSQVNTEAF
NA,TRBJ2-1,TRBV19,ASGRRVSYNEQF
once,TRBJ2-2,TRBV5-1,ASSLRQIGELF
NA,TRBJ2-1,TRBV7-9,ASSFVSSGNNEQF
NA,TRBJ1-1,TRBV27,ASSSSDTQKAF
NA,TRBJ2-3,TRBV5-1,ASSLAGTDTQY
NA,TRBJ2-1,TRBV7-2,ASSLVAGGVGNEQF
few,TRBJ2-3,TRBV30,AWSATKGTDTQY
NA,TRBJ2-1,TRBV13,ASSPNLPGGPYNEQF
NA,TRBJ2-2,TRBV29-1,SVEGGLAGGLGTGELF
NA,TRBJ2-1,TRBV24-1,ATSDLRGGINEQF
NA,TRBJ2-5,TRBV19,ASSIRLGEGRETQY
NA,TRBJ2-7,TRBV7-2,ASSLVAGGLYEQY
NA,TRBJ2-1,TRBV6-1,ASSVGGGRAVNEQF
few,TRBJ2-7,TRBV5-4,ASSLATGAYEQY
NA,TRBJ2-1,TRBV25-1,ASSTLAGGGSSYNEQF
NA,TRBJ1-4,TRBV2,ASSEALGRGIGATNEKLF
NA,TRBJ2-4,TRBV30,AWSVNGGLGSGAKNIQY
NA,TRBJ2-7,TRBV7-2,ASSLEAGLVH
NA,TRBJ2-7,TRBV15,ATSSHWGPTYEQY
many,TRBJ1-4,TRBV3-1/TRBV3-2,ASSQGGAREKLF
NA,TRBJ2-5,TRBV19,ASSKLGAGETQY
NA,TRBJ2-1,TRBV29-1,SVGGLADSSYNEQF
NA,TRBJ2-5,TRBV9,ASSVEVGTSGEETQY
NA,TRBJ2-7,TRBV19,ASSARGSSYEQY
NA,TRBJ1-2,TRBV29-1,SVESPGGYT
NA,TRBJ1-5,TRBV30,AWSVRGLLQPQH
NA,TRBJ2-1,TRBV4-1,ASSQFIGQVGEQF
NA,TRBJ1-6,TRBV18,ASSHKQDSPLH
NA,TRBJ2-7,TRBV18,ASSPLQGAGEQY